This TCR beta chain was captured by sequencing in a study of monozygotic twins with inflammatory bowel disease. No DNA is given; TCRdb re-called the 5' RACE reads and lists each CDR3 protein once. This sample contains fewer than 350,000 distinct CDR3 sequences. This CDR3 has 16 residues. The sample was blood. The chain recombines TRBV12-3 or TRBV12-4 with TRBJ2-7; the D call of TRBD1 rests on TCRdb alone, since no DNA is present to check it. This clonotype was obtained from a human donor with ulcerative colitis or Crohn's disease, or a healthy co-twin of an affected twin (not recorded which). This CDR3 is CASSSSTRGLSYEQYF.